The rows below give T cell receptor beta chains drawn from one sample of a study of response to subunit inactivated influenza vaccine. TCRdb fed the RT-PCR reads into MiXCR, producing one record per CDR3 protein. Of roughly 160,000 distinct CDR3 sequences in the sample, roughly a tenth were seen once. This sample comprised non-naive T cells sorted from PBMCs, obtained around seven weeks after vaccination. These receptors were taken from a man aged 50 to 60 who received an inactivated influenza vaccine. CDR3s include the opening cysteine and the closing phenylalanine or tryptophan. The order of the fields is V gene, J gene, D gene, clone size, CDR3 protein, CDR3 DNA. The D gene is left open where the match is weak. For some rows the clone size is stated as once, few or many, or as a class when expanded; others skip it.

V: TRBV24-1; J: TRBJ2-2; D: TRBD2; size: few; CDR3: CATSSRGGGTGELFF; DNA: TGTGCCACCAGTTCGCGGGGGGGAGGAACCGGGGAGCTGTTTTTT
V: TRBV6-2/TRBV6-3; J: TRBJ1-1; D: NA; size: NA; CDR3: CASSYAGSSPRGTEAFF; DNA: TGTGCCAGCAGTTACGCAGGATCCAGCCCCCGGGGCACTGAAGCTTTCTTT
V: TRBV9; J: TRBJ2-2; D: NA; size: many; CDR3: CASSVDGSGSTGELFF; DNA: TGTGCCAGCAGCGTAGACGGCAGTGGATCCACCGGGGAGCTGTTTTTT
V: TRBV29-1; J: TRBJ1-3; D: NA; size: once; CDR3: CSVEAYGKENTIYF; DNA: TGCAGCGTTGAAGCTTATGGGAAGGAAAACACCATATATTTT
V: TRBV5-1; J: TRBJ1-6; D: NA; size: many; CDR3: CASSLVGGRFYNSPLHF; DNA: TGCGCCAGCAGCTTGGTTGGGGGGCGCTTCTATAATTCACCCCTCCACTTT
V: TRBV20-1; J: TRBJ1-1; D: NA; size: NA; CDR3: CSAHKDGLNTEAFF; DNA: TGCAGTGCCCATAAGGACGGATTGAACACTGAAGCTTTCTTT
V: TRBV6-2/TRBV6-3; J: TRBJ1-5; D: NA; size: NA; CDR3: CASSYGRIGNQPQHF; DNA: TGTGCCAGCAGTTACGGAAGGATTGGCAATCAGCCCCAGCATTTT
V: TRBV5-4; J: TRBJ2-3; D: TRBD2; size: few; CDR3: CASSLGPGLAGAGTDTQYF; DNA: TGTGCCAGCAGCTTGGGACCGGGACTAGCGGGAGCGGGCACAGATACGCAGTATTTT
V: TRBV29-1; J: TRBJ2-1; D: TRBD2; size: many; CDR3: CSVPPLRESRYNEQFF; DNA: TGCAGCGTCCCCCCGCTGCGGGAGTCGAGGTACAATGAGCAGTTCTTC
V: TRBV5-1; J: TRBJ2-3; D: NA; size: few; CDR3: CASSPGGGGPPTDTQYF; DNA: TGCGCCAGCAGCCCAGGGGGCGGGGGGCCTCCCACAGATACGCAGTATTTT
V: TRBV3-1; J: TRBJ2-1; D: NA; size: many; CDR3: CASSQVPAEQFF; DNA: TGTGCCAGCAGCCAAGTTCCGGCTGAGCAGTTCTTC
V: TRBV7-2; J: TRBJ1-3; D: NA; size: NA; CDR3: CASSLSPGTSGNTIYF; DNA: TGTGCCAGCAGCTTATCCCCGGGAACCTCTGGAAACACCATATATTTT
V: TRBV3-1; J: TRBJ1-2; D: NA; size: few; CDR3: CASSQDLWPIYGYTF; DNA: TGTGCCAGCAGCCAAGATTTGTGGCCGATCTATGGCTACACCTTC
V: TRBV7-9; J: TRBJ2-1; D: NA; size: NA; CDR3: CASSLDPNEQFF; DNA: TGTGCCAGCAGCTTAGACCCAAATGAGCAGTTCTTC
V: TRBV3-1; J: TRBJ1-2; D: NA; size: few; CDR3: CASRPGALGGYTF; DNA: TGTGCCAGCAGACCTGGCGCGTTAGGCGGCTACACCTTC
V: TRBV7-9; J: TRBJ2-7; D: NA; size: NA; CDR3: CASSSPGSTYEQYF; DNA: TGTGCCAGCAGCTCACCGGGATCCACCTACGAGCAGTACTTC
V: TRBV4-3; J: TRBJ2-2; D: NA; size: many; CDR3: CASSQVRFMEGQPTGELFF; DNA: TGCGCCAGCAGCCAAGTCCGATTCATGGAGGGACAGCCCACCGGGGAGCTGTTTTTT
V: TRBV7-2; J: TRBJ2-7; D: TRBD1; size: many; CDR3: CASSLELGTGNYEQYF; DNA: TGTGCCAGCAGCTTAGAGTTGGGGACAGGGAACTACGAGCAGTACTTC
V: TRBV29-1; J: TRBJ2-1; D: TRBD2; size: many; CDR3: CSVGPSGRGNEQFF; DNA: TGCAGCGTTGGCCCTAGCGGGAGGGGGAATGAGCAGTTCTTC
V: TRBV6-1; J: TRBJ1-6; D: NA; size: few; CDR3: CASRLPEQNNSPLHF; DNA: TGTGCCAGCAGGCTCCCAGAGCAGAATAATTCACCCCTCCACTTT
V: TRBV20-1; J: TRBJ1-1; D: NA; size: many; CDR3: CSALSGRNTEAFF; DNA: TGCAGTGCTCTGTCCGGCAGAAACACTGAAGCTTTCTTT
V: TRBV5-6; J: TRBJ2-7; D: NA; size: many; CDR3: CASSLDLEQYF; DNA: TGTGCCAGCAGCTTGGATCTCGAGCAGTACTTC
V: TRBV4-3; J: TRBJ2-7; D: NA; size: few; CDR3: CASSQDPWGSYEQYF; DNA: TGCGCCAGCAGCCAAGATCCCTGGGGTTCCTACGAGCAGTACTTC
V: TRBV25-1; J: TRBJ2-3; D: NA; size: few; CDR3: CASGRSQSTDTQYF; DNA: TGTGCCAGCGGCCGCAGTCAAAGCACAGATACGCAGTATTTT
V: TRBV5-6; J: TRBJ2-2; D: TRBD2; size: many; CDR3: CASSLSWTSGITGELFF; DNA: TGTGCCAGCAGCTTGAGTTGGACTAGCGGGATTACCGGGGAGCTGTTTTTT
V: TRBV11-1; J: TRBJ1-2; D: NA; size: NA; CDR3: CASSPMGGHYGYTF; DNA: TGTGCCAGCAGCCCCATGGGGGGTCATTATGGCTACACCTTC
V: TRBV5-1; J: TRBJ2-2; D: NA; size: many; CDR3: CASSARVDTGELFF; DNA: TGCGCCAGCAGCGCCAGGGTCGACACCGGGGAGCTGTTTTTT
V: TRBV18; J: TRBJ2-3; D: NA; size: few; CDR3: CASSPYSSPTDTQYF; DNA: TGTGCCAGCTCACCATATTCCAGCCCCACAGATACGCAGTATTTT
V: TRBV9; J: TRBJ2-1; D: NA; size: NA; CDR3: CASSVIEQGTYNEQFF; DNA: TGTGCCAGCAGCGTAATAGAACAGGGAACCTACAATGAGCAGTTCTTC
V: TRBV16; J: TRBJ1-5; D: NA; size: many; CDR3: CASSQSKTQPQHF; DNA: TGTGCCAGCAGCCAATCTAAAACGCAGCCCCAGCATTTT
V: TRBV27; J: TRBJ2-5; D: TRBD1; size: many; CDR3: CASSLVRGETQYF; DNA: TGTGCCAGCAGTTTAGTCAGGGGGGAGACCCAGTACTTC
V: TRBV6-1; J: TRBJ2-4; D: NA; size: NA; CDR3: CASSALTGRGAKNIQYF; DNA: TGTGCCAGCAGTGCCTTAACAGGGCGGGGGGCCAAAAACATTCAGTACTTC
V: TRBV7-9; J: TRBJ2-5; D: NA; size: few; CDR3: CASTLGETQYF; DNA: TGTGCCAGCACACTAGGGGAGACCCAGTACTTC
V: TRBV25-1; J: TRBJ2-7; D: TRBD1; size: few; CDR3: CASSYRGRYEQYF; DNA: TGTGCCAGCAGTTACAGGGGGCGTTACGAGCAGTACTTC
V: TRBV6-1; J: TRBJ2-2; D: TRBD1; size: NA; CDR3: CASSGQGFGELFF; DNA: TGTGCCAGCAGTGGACAGGGGTTCGGGGAGCTGTTTTTT
V: TRBV18; J: TRBJ2-7; D: NA; size: many; CDR3: CASSPQGIEQYF; DNA: TGTGCCAGCTCACCTCAGGGGATCGAGCAGTACTTC
V: TRBV29-1; J: TRBJ2-5; D: NA; size: NA; CDR3: CSVGRGGETQYF; DNA: TGCAGCGTTGGCCGGGGCGGCGAGACCCAGTACTTC
V: TRBV7-2; J: TRBJ2-3; D: TRBD1; size: many; CDR3: CASEDRTSTDTQYF; DNA: TGTGCCAGTGAGGACAGGACTAGCACAGATACGCAGTATTTT
V: TRBV20-1; J: TRBJ1-5; D: NA; size: NA; CDR3: CSATGAGWSQPQHF; DNA: TGCAGTGCTACAGGGGCGGGATGGAGTCAGCCCCAGCATTTT
V: TRBV7-2; J: TRBJ1-5; D: TRBD1; size: NA; CDR3: CASSVQGVLQPQHF; DNA: TGTGCCAGCAGCGTACAGGGGGTTTTGCAGCCCCAGCATTTT
V: TRBV20-1; J: TRBJ1-5; D: TRBD1; size: few; CDR3: CSAPKAGTGNQPQHF; DNA: TGCAGTGCTCCTAAAGCCGGGACAGGGAATCAGCCCCAGCATTTT
V: TRBV6-4; J: TRBJ2-3; D: TRBD1; size: NA; CDR3: CASSEYGTAITDTQYF; DNA: TGTGCCAGCAGTGAGTACGGGACAGCCATCACAGATACGCAGTATTTT
V: TRBV28; J: TRBJ1-5; D: NA; size: many; CDR3: CASSLKFGWAGNQPQHF; DNA: TGTGCCAGCAGTTTAAAATTCGGGTGGGCCGGCAATCAGCCCCAGCATTTT
V: TRBV28; J: TRBJ2-7; D: NA; size: NA; CDR3: CASSSSEVGALDEQYF; DNA: TGTGCCAGCAGTTCCAGTGAAGTAGGGGCCTTGGACGAGCAGTACTTC
V: TRBV7-9; J: TRBJ2-3; D: NA; size: many; CDR3: CASSLGYAYDF; DNA: TGTGCCAGCAGCTTAGGGTACGCGTATGATTTT
V: TRBV10-3; J: TRBJ2-3; D: TRBD2; size: many; CDR3: CATLAASGGFEDTQYF; DNA: TGTGCCACCCTAGCCGCTAGCGGGGGGTTTGAAGATACGCAGTATTTT
V: TRBV7-9; J: TRBJ2-1; D: NA; size: many; CDR3: CASRPGTALSYNEQFF; DNA: TGTGCCAGCAGACCAGGGACCGCGCTATCCTACAATGAGCAGTTCTTC
V: TRBV4-3; J: TRBJ1-6; D: NA; size: NA; CDR3: CASSREGSYNSPLHF; DNA: TGCGCCAGCAGCCGAGAAGGCTCCTATAATTCACCCCTCCACTTT
V: TRBV27; J: TRBJ2-5; D: NA; size: NA; CDR3: CASSWRDGDAQYF; DNA: TGTGCCAGCAGTTGGAGGGACGGGGACGCCCAGTACTTC
V: TRBV15; J: TRBJ1-4; D: NA; size: NA; CDR3: CATSRVGVLKSNEKLFF; DNA: TGTGCCACCAGCAGAGTTGGGGTTCTTAAGTCTAATGAAAAACTGTTTTTT
V: TRBV19; J: TRBJ2-1; D: NA; size: few; CDR3: CASDKGGTLYNEQFF; DNA: TGTGCCAGCGACAAAGGGGGGACTCTCTACAATGAGCAGTTCTTC
V: TRBV6-5; J: TRBJ2-3; D: TRBD2; size: few; CDR3: CASSYERGADTQYF; DNA: TGTGCCAGCAGTTACGAGCGGGGCGCAGATACGCAGTATTTT
V: TRBV7-2; J: TRBJ2-7; D: NA; size: NA; CDR3: CASSSGRGDYEQYF; DNA: TGTGCCAGCAGTTCGGGGCGCGGGGATTACGAGCAGTACTTC
V: TRBV6-4; J: TRBJ2-1; D: NA; size: NA; CDR3: CASSEGYRDNEQFF; DNA: TGTGCCAGCAGTGAAGGGTATAGGGACAATGAGCAGTTCTTC
V: TRBV6-1; J: TRBJ2-2; D: NA; size: NA; CDR3: CASSEGYGSGELFF; DNA: TGTGCCAGCAGTGAAGGATACGGATCCGGGGAGCTGTTTTTT
V: TRBV7-6; J: TRBJ2-5; D: TRBD2; size: NA; CDR3: CASSGLAGGSQETQYF; DNA: TGTGCCAGCTCAGGACTAGCGGGAGGTTCCCAAGAGACCCAGTACTTC
V: TRBV6-4; J: TRBJ1-5; D: NA; size: few; CDR3: CASKVFNGGARSNQPQHF; DNA: TGTGCCAGCAAAGTTTTTAACGGAGGGGCGCGTAGCAATCAGCCCCAGCATTTT
V: TRBV2; J: TRBJ2-1; D: TRBD2; size: NA; CDR3: CASSDPAGVRNDEQFF; DNA: TGTGCCAGCAGTGATCCAGCGGGGGTTCGGAACGATGAGCAGTTCTTC